Many counts were recorded for the clone carrying this T cell receptor beta chain. The antigen is not known. This sample is drawn from a study of early T cells in non-severe SARS-CoV-2 infection. The overall study: Sequencing of bulk RNA from unsorted whole blood was done, without chain pairing. Overall study findings and caveats: In VDJdb matching, anti-spike CD8 responses were favored while private and CD4 specificities went missing.

Each cDNA molecule carried a unique molecular identifier. In TCRdb, the 5' RACE reads were re-called with MiXCR into one record per CDR3 protein. There are tens of thousands of distinct CDR3 sequences in the sample; 12% occur only once, and 3% to 5% lies in the top ten. Germline V CDR1 and CDR2: SQVTM, ANQGSEA. V lost 0 bases, J lost 1 base, and 10 bases lay in between. The CDR3 consists of 15 residues. The chain is built from TRBV29-1 and TRBJ2-1, with D hard to call. Sequencing was carried out using whole blood. The sequence came from an adult who was a healthcare worker with PCR-confirmed SARS-CoV-2 infection or an uninfected control (not recorded which). The CDR3 DNA follows: TGCAGCGTTGAAGATCAGGCGGTTTCCTACAATGAGCAGTTCTTC. Amino acid sequence: CSVEDQAVSYNEQFF.